This is a list of T cell receptor beta chains from one sample in a study of cytomegalovirus exposure and HLA in healthy donors. Only in-frame clones appear in the TCRdb table, and some are missing; sequencing was by immunoSEQ multiplex PCR. The data hold 100,000 to 150,000 clones, with around three quarters observed a single time. Sequenced sample: PBMCs. The receptors were gathered from a female donor in good health and CMV-seronegative. Each CDR3 is given with its conserved first and last residue. The D gene is left open where the match is weak. Clone sizes are given selectively: once, few, many, or a class where the clone is expanded.

clone_size	d_call	v_call	j_call	cdr3_aa	cdr3_nt
once	-	TRBV20-1	TRBJ1-1	CSGQENTEAFF	TGCAGTGGCCAGGAGAACACTGAAGCTTTCTTT
-	TRBD1	TRBV2	TRBJ1-2	CASSESLAGTVNYGYTF	TGTGCCAGCAGTGAATCCCTCGCCGGGACAGTTAACTATGGCTACACCTTC
once	-	TRBV11-1	TRBJ2-1	CASSPGTGGFNEQFF	TGTGCCAGCAGCCCGGGGACTGGCGGTTTCAATGAGCAGTTCTTC
-	-	TRBV11-2	TRBJ2-2	CASSLERAENTGELFF	TGTGCCAGCAGCTTAGAGCGGGCGGAGAACACCGGGGAGCTGTTTTTT
-	TRBD1	TRBV6-1	TRBJ2-7	CASSRDRGYEQYF	TGTGCCAGCAGTCGAGACAGGGGATACGAGCAGTACTTC
few	-	TRBV19	TRBJ1-6	CASSTISDSPLHF	TGTGCCAGTAGTACAATATCGGATTCACCCCTCCACTTT
-	-	TRBV20-1	TRBJ2-7	CSAPSTYEQYF	TGCAGTGCCCCATCAACCTACGAGCAGTACTTC
-	TRBD2	TRBV28	TRBJ2-1	CASSGAGANNEQFF	TGTGCCAGCAGTGGAGCGGGAGCCAACAATGAGCAGTTCTTC
-	TRBD2	TRBV5-8	TRBJ2-1	CASSSLWTSGASGEQFF	TGTGCCAGCAGCTCCCTCTGGACTAGCGGGGCATCGGGTGAGCAGTTCTTC
-	-	TRBV12-5	TRBJ2-7	CASTAAGIVWDEQYF	TGTGCTAGTACTGCCGCGGGGATAGTCTGGGACGAGCAGTACTTC
-	-	TRBV18	TRBJ2-3	CASSPPTLTDTQYF	TGTGCCAGCTCACCACCTACGCTAACGGATACGCAGTATTTT
-	TRBD1	TRBV19	TRBJ2-2	CATAWGQGRSGELFF	TGTGCCACAGCATGGGGACAGGGGAGATCCGGGGAGCTGTTTTTT
-	-	TRBV5-4	TRBJ1-2	CASSLELADYGYTF	TGTGCCAGCAGCTTGGAATTGGCCGACTATGGCTACACCTTC
once	TRBD1	TRBV6-6	TRBJ1-3	CASSAQGAAGNTIYF	TGTGCCAGCAGTGCACAGGGGGCGGCCGGAAACACCATATATTTT
-	-	TRBV2	TRBJ2-4	CASSDPGLAKNIQYF	TGTGCCAGCAGTGATCCGGGACTAGCCAAAAACATTCAGTACTTC
-	TRBD1	TRBV27	TRBJ1-1	CASSPTGTKEAFF	TGTGCCAGCAGCCCGACAGGGACGAAAGAAGCTTTCTTT
-	TRBD1	TRBV10-3	TRBJ1-1	CAISADRGNTEAFF	TGTGCCATCAGCGCCGACAGGGGGAACACTGAAGCTTTCTTT
-	-	TRBV9	TRBJ1-2	CASSVGASGRYGYTF	TGTGCCAGCAGTGTGGGGGCTAGCGGAAGGTATGGCTACACCTTC
-	TRBD1	TRBV10-3	TRBJ2-7	CAISRTGAGEQYF	TGTGCCATCAGCCGAACAGGGGCCGGAGAGCAGTACTTC
-	TRBD1	TRBV6-1	TRBJ1-1	CASSPQGSYTEAFF	TGTGCCAGCAGTCCACAGGGGAGTTACACTGAAGCTTTCTTT
-	-	TRBV11-2	TRBJ1-2	CASSLEGDGYTF	TGTGCCAGCAGCTTGGAAGGGGATGGCTACACCTTC
-	-	TRBV11-2	TRBJ2-5	CASSLGLLVETQYF	TGTGCCAGCAGCTTGGGCCTACTGGTAGAGACCCAGTACTTC
-	-	TRBV4-2	TRBJ2-2	CASSQAKGGLLNTGELFF	TGTGCCAGCAGCCAAGCTAAAGGGGGACTACTGAACACCGGGGAGCTGTTTTTT
-	-	TRBV4-1	TRBJ1-3	CASNREVVGSGNTIYF	TGCGCCAGCAACCGCGAGGTAGTCGGCTCTGGAAACACCATATATTTT
-	-	TRBV6-6	TRBJ1-6	CASSYQDSKNSPLHF	TGTGCCAGCAGTTACCAAGACAGTAAAAATTCACCCCTCCACTTT
-	TRBD2	TRBV6-1	TRBJ2-3	CASSEGGEGWNTQYF	TGTGCCAGCAGTGAAGGTGGGGAGGGGTGGAATACGCAGTATTTT
-	TRBD1	TRBV11-1	TRBJ2-7	CASSLWDRGAYEQYF	TGTGCCAGCAGCTTATGGGACAGGGGTGCGTACGAGCAGTACTTC
-	-	TRBV10-1	TRBJ2-7	CASSDSGFKYF	TGCGCCAGCAGTGATTCAGGCTTTAAGTACTTC
-	TRBD1	TRBV4-2	TRBJ1-6	CASSQDQRQGRPLHF	TGTGCCAGCAGCCAAGATCAGAGACAGGGGAGGCCCCTCCACTTT
-	TRBD1	TRBV4-1	TRBJ2-7	CASSPRTGGDEQYF	TGCGCCAGCAGCCCGCGGACAGGGGGCGACGAGCAGTACTTC
-	TRBD1	TRBV29-1	TRBJ2-1	CSVGQAAPYNEQFF	TGCAGCGTGGGACAGGCGGCCCCCTACAATGAGCAGTTCTTC
-	-	TRBV28	TRBJ2-7	CASVLRARGPQYF	TGTGCCAGCGTCCTTAGGGCCAGGGGACCCCAGTACTTC
-	-	TRBV28	TRBJ1-1	CASRNRARNTEAFF	TGTGCCAGCAGAAACAGGGCTCGGAACACTGAAGCTTTCTTT